Presented here are 18 T cell receptor beta chains from one specimen sequenced in a study of shared clonotypes between healthy human individuals. Produced via immunoSEQ multiplex PCR; TCRdb's table is partial and in-frame only. Among some 490,000 clones listed, over 70% were seen once. The sequenced sample was PBMCs. The receptors here all came from a woman aged 40 to 49 in good health. Some clones in this sample may be carry-over from other donors' samples.

This sequence joins TRBV9 and TRBJ2-1; 9 bases fit TRBD2. Germline V gene sequence: CDR1 SGDLS, CDR2 YYNGEE. After removal of 4 bases from V and 6 bases from J, the junction contained 8 bases not matched to a gene. This CDR3 has 15 amino acids. The CDR3 protein is CASSRGTSSFNEQFF. The CDR3 DNA reads TGTGCCAGCAGCCGTGGGACTAGCAGTTTCAATGAGCAGTTCTTC.

The chain couples TRBV30 to TRBJ1-2; perhaps TRBD1 as D (6 bases). Germline V CDR1 and CDR2: GTSNPN, SVGIG (reference sequence). The CDR3 has 16 amino acids. The V end lost 4 bases, the J end lost 3 bases, and 21 bases lay between the germline ends. This CDR3 reads CAWNPGHTLSDYGYTF. The CDR3 coding sequence is TGTGCCTGGAATCCGGGACACACCTTAAGCGACTATGGCTACACCTTC. Looking up the rest from reference TRBV30 and TRBJ1-2 gives the full variable domain: SQTIHQWPATLVQPVGSPLSLECTVEGTSNPNLYWYRQAAGRGLQLLFYSVGIGQISSEVPQNLSASRPQDRQFILSSKKLLLSDSGFYLCAWNPGHTLSDYGYTFGSGTRLTVV.

V is TRBV4-3 and J is TRBJ1-1; D might be TRBD1 (5 bases). The CDR3 spans 13 residues. V lost 4 bases and J 3 bases, leaving 9 bases between the germline ends. Germline loops: CDR1 LGHNA, CDR2 YSLEER. The CDR3 here is CASSPRAHTEAFF. Here the CDR3 DNA reads TGCGCCAGCAGCCCCAGGGCCCACACTGAAGCTTTCTTT.

The chain uses TRBV7-8 and TRBJ2-3, with a tentative D call TRBD1 (7 bases). Per the germline V gene, CDR1 is SGHVS and CDR2 is FQNEAQ. V lost 5 bases and J lost 1, with 19 bases in between. The CDR3 runs to 17 residues. The CDR3 loop is CASSARGAGGGTDTQYF. CDR3 bases: TGTGCCAGCAGCGCCAGGGGGGCAGGGGGTGGCACAGATACGCAGTATTTT. Combining the CDR3 with reference TRBV7-8 and TRBJ2-3 gives the whole variable domain GAGVSQSPRYKVAKRGQDVALRCDPISGHVSLFWYQQALGQGPEFLTYFQNEAQLDKSGLPSDRFFAERPEGSVSTLKIQRTQQEDSAVYLCASSARGAGGGTDTQYFGPGTRLTVL.

This clone was found a few times. The V and J genes are TRBV27 and TRBJ2-1; D might be TRBD2 (5 bases). The length of the CDR3 is 13 residues. The V gene lost 4 bases and the J gene lost 14 bases, with 18 bases spanning the gap. Per germline, CDR1 MNHEY and CDR2 SMNVEV (reference sequence). The CDR3 loop is CASSYFSGPGEFF. DNA for the CDR3: TGTGCCAGCAGTTACTTCTCCGGCCCCGGGGAGTTCTTC.

The chain employs TRBV5-4 and TRBJ1-5, with TRBD1 identical over 8 bases. CDR3 length: 15 residues. Germline V lookup: CDR1 SGHNT, CDR2 YYREEE (reference sequence). The junction had 8 bases not matched to a gene; V was cut back by 4 bases and J by 5 bases. This CDR3 is CASSGTGGRDQPQHF. The CDR3 region has the DNA TGTGCCAGCAGCGGAACAGGGGGACGAGATCAGCCCCAGCATTTT.

A remark on this clone: With a far larger clone one base away, a read error is the likely cause. The chain employs TRBV4-1 and TRBJ1-5; D is uncertain. Between the trimmed V and J ends, which lost 0 bases and 1 base, there was a span of 10 bases. Per germline, CDR1 MGHRA and CDR2 YSYEKL. The CDR3 length is 16 residues. CDR3 in amino acids: CASSQDGCWSNQPQHF. DNA of the CDR3: TGCGCCAGCAGCCAAGATGGATGTTGGAGCAATCAGCCCCAGCATTTT.

The genes are TRBV7-2 and TRBJ2-1; no reliable D call. The CDR3 extends over 12 amino acids. V was clipped by 5 bases and J by 8 bases, with 10 bases between them. Germline V gives CDR1 SGHTA, CDR2 FQGNSA. CDR3 coding DNA: TGTGCCAGCAGCCTCCCGTTCGATGAGCAGTTCTTC. This codes for CASSLPFDEQFF.

For this clone: Other DNA sequences of this sample code for an identical CDR3. The genes are TRBV2 and TRBJ2-7, with TRBD1 identical over 8 bases. Germline V CDR1 and CDR2: SNHLY, FYNNEI. J gave up 4 bases and V 6 bases, and 2 bases lay outside the gene matches. The CDR3 sequence is 12 residues long. CDR3 sequence: CASRDRAYEQYF. Here the CDR3 DNA reads TGTGCCAGCAGGGACAGGGCGTACGAGCAGTACTTC.

The rearrangement links TRBV5-1 to TRBJ1-2; D is uncertain. Trimming removed 0 bases from V and 0 bases from J, with 3 bases in between. This CDR3 region has 13 residues. The V gene's germline CDR1 is SGHRS and CDR2 YFSETQ. The CDR3 sequence is CASSLDPNYGYTF. In DNA, the CDR3 is TGCGCCAGCAGCTTGGATCCTAACTATGGCTACACCTTC.

This clone occurred once. The chain couples TRBV7-6 to TRBJ2-3; D unclear. CDR3 length equals 12 residues. Trimming removed 0 bases at V and 4 bases at J, with 2 bases between. In germline, CDR1 is SGHVS, CDR2 FNYEAQ. The CDR3 here is CASSLAPDTQYF. The DNA of the CDR3 is TGTGCCAGCAGCTTAGCTCCAGATACGCAGTATTTT.

The V gene is TRBV5-3, the J gene TRBJ1-3; D is undetermined. TRBV5-3 carries the ORF label, with uncertain function. The CDR3 covers 12 residues. Trimming shortened V by 0 bases and J by 9 bases, and 7 bases separated the two germline ends. In DNA, the CDR3 is TGTGCCAGAAGCTTGGTCCGGGGCACCATATATTTT. Translated: CARSLVRGTIYF.

The count of this clone is one. This probably arose from a read error, given a far larger clone one base away. The chain links TRBV6-6 to TRBJ2-7, with D perhaps given as TRBD1 or TRBD2 (5 bases each). From germline, CDR1 is MNHNY and CDR2 SVGAGI (reference sequence). The CDR3 is 13 amino acids. The CDR3 loop reads CASSYPGTYEQHF. The CDR3 bases are TGTGCCAGCAGTTACCCGGGGACCTACGAGCAGCACTTC.

V is TRBV10-2 and J is TRBJ1-1; D unresolved. The CDR3 spans 13 residues. The germline gives CDR1 WSHSY, CDR2 SAAADI. V was shortened by 2 bases and J by 2 bases, with 6 bases between the two germline ends. This chain's CDR3 is CASSEKANTEAFF. The CDR3 DNA is TGCGCCAGCAGTGAGAAGGCCAACACTGAAGCTTTCTTT.

V and J are TRBV7-3 and TRBJ2-3, with 8 bases lining up with TRBD2. Trimming at V came to 5 bases and at J to 4 bases, leaving 5 bases not matched to a gene. CDR1 is SGHTA, CDR2 FQGTGA, per germline. The CDR3 totals 14 residues. The CDR3 DNA sequence: TGTGCCAGCAGCACTGGACTAGCCCCAGATACGCAGTATTTT. It yields the protein CASSTGLAPDTQYF.

Points on this clone: Other DNA sequences in this sample translate to the same CDR3. The J gene is TRBJ1-2, the V gene TRBV11-2; a weak D match, TRBD1 (6 bases). Deletions cut 5 bases from V and 0 bases from J, with 10 bases between. This CDR3 spans 14 amino acids. The germline V gene has CDR1 SGHAT and CDR2 FQNNGV. The CDR3 DNA is TGTGCCAGCAGCCTGGACAGAGCTAACTATGGCTACACCTTC. This encodes CASSLDRANYGYTF. Full variable domain (outside the CDR3, taken from reference TRBV11-2 and TRBJ1-2): EAGVAQSPRYKIIEKRQSVAFWCNPISGHATLYWYQQILGQGPKLLIQFQNNGVVDDSQLPKDRFSAERLKGVDSTLKIQPAKLEDSAVYLCASSLDRANYGYTFGSGTRLTVV.

The chain recombines TRBV18 with TRBJ2-7, with a weak D call TRBD1 (6 bases). Trimming pared 2 bases from V and 3 bases from J, leaving 11 bases between. CDR3 length equals 14 residues. From germline, CDR1 is KGHSH and CDR2 LQKENI. The CDR3 region is CASSPGTRDYEQYF. CDR3 DNA: TGTGCCAGCTCACCAGGGACACGAGACTACGAGCAGTACTTC.

About this clone: With a far larger clone one base away, a read error is the likely cause. This sample also contains other DNA sequences that code for the same CDR3. The V call is TRBV11-3, the J call TRBJ2-2; D is perhaps TRBD2 (5 bases). The CDR3 contains 15 residues. Trimming took 5 bases from V and 5 from J, leaving 15 bases between them. Germline V gene data show CDR1 as SGHNT and CDR2 as YENEEA. Written as DNA, the CDR3 is TGTGCCAGCAGCACCACCCTAGCTGGTACCGGGGAGCTGTTTTTT. Translated: CASSTTLAGTGELFF.